This TCR beta chain was documented in a study of T cells after yellow fever vaccination. Broader study findings: A limited proportion of clonotypes was detected within both the CD4 and CD8 compartments.

The J segment lost 2 bases and the V segment lost 1 base, leaving 8 bases of the junction unmatched. The length of the CDR3 is 16 residues. This clonotype has only a few counts. Its antigen is undetermined. MiXCR, applied by TCRdb to the 5' RACE reads, yields one record per CDR3 protein. The table includes about 550,000 distinct CDR3 sequences, about a fifth detected once. The source of this sequence is a man younger than 45 who received the YFV17D yellow fever vaccine. Sequencing was performed on PBMCs, taken 15 days after the yellow fever booster vaccination. V is TRBV12-3 or TRBV12-4 and J is TRBJ2-7; the match to TRBD1 covers 7 bases. In DNA, the CDR3 is TGTGCCAGCAGTTTAGGGGGACAGCCGACGCCCTACGAGCAGTACTTC. Its protein product is CASSLGGQPTPYEQYF.